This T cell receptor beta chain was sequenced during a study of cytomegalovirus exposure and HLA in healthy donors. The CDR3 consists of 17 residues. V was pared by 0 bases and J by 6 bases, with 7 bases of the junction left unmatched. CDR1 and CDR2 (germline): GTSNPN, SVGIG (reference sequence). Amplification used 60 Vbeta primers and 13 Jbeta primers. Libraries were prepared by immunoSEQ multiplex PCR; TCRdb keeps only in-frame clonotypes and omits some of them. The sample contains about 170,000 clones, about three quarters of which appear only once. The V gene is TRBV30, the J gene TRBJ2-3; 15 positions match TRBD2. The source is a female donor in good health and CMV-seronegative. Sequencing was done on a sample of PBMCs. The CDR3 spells CAWSVGRTSGGADTQYF. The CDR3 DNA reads TGTGCCTGGAGTGTAGGTCGGACTAGCGGGGGGGCGGATACGCAGTATTTT.